What follows are 15 T cell receptor beta chains derived from one specimen sequenced in a study of post-analysis software for immune sequencing data. Notes on the study in general: In patients, TRBV5-6, TRBV5-1 and TRBV20-1 belonged to five TRBV segments found more frequently than in controls.

Their specific antigens are unknown. The authors incorporated unique molecular identifiers into the TCR beta cDNA libraries. TCRdb called the PCR reads again in MiXCR, with one record for every CDR3 protein. The sample lists roughly 600,000 distinct CDR3 sequences, 44% occurring once. The sequencing sample was made of blood. Source of these receptors: a girl between 5 and 17 years old with multiple sclerosis.

This clonotype was detected a few times. The genes are TRBV7-2 and TRBJ2-5, with 7 bases that match TRBD2. Per germline, CDR1 SGHTA and CDR2 FQGNSA. This CDR3 region has 15 residues. After removal of 5 bases from V and 5 bases from J, the junction contained 11 bases not matched to a gene. The CDR3 protein is CASSTPLGRGETQYF. For the CDR3, the DNA is TGTGCCAGCAGCACTCCCCTCGGGCGGGGGGAGACCCAGTACTTC.

The chain links TRBV7-2 to TRBJ1-1, with 7 bases that match TRBD1. The CDR3 is made up of 14 amino acids. V lost 3 bases and J lost 4; bases outside the gene matches: 5. The germline CDR1 and CDR2 sequences are SGHTA and FQGNSA. CDR3 sequence (DNA): TGTGCCAGCAGCTTCGGACAGGCGGCCACTGAAGCTTTCTTT. Encoded protein: CASSFGQAATEAFF.

This clonotype was counted between two and nine times. This chain links TRBV7-8 with TRBJ2-1; D is possibly TRBD1 (6 bases). Trimming removed 3 bases at V and 5 bases at J, with 14 bases between. Looked up from germline, CDR1 is SGHVS and CDR2 is FQNEAQ. The CDR3 covers 15 residues. The chain's CDR3 is CASSFTGQLDNEQFF. The CDR3, as DNA: TGTGCCAGCAGCTTTACAGGACAGCTTGACAATGAGCAGTTCTTC.

Details on this clonotype: Its ends do not fully match the called genes, so a read error is possible. The chain carries TRBV10-3 and TRBJ2-5; 9 bases are a match to TRBD1. Germline V gives CDR1 ENHRY, CDR2 SYGVKD. The CDR3 runs 16 residues. DNA of the CDR3: TGTGCCACCAGTGGTCGGTTGGGGACAGGGCCTTACGAGCAGTATTTC. Residues: CATSGRLGTGPYEQYF.

This clonotype was observed a handful of times. The gene calls are TRBV5-1 and TRBJ2-5; D may be TRBD1 or TRBD2 (5 bases each). Germline values: CDR1 SGHRS, CDR2 YFSETQ. This CDR3 comprises 14 residues. V shed 1 base and J shed 2 bases, with 9 bases lying between them. For the CDR3, the DNA is TGCGCCAGCAGCTTGATGGGACGGCAAGAGACCCAGTACTTC. Protein product: CASSLMGRQETQYF.

The rearrangement joins TRBV20-1 to TRBJ2-5; 12 positions agree with TRBD2. Looked up from germline, CDR1 is DFQATT and CDR2 is SNEGSKA (reference sequence). After removal of 4 bases from V and 5 bases from J, the junction contained 5 bases not matched to a gene. CDR3 length equals 14 residues. This chain's CDR3 is CSATTSGSPETQYF. CDR3 sequence (DNA): TGCAGTGCTACGACTAGCGGGAGTCCTGAGACCCAGTACTTC.

In its sample, this clonotype was seen a few times. This chain uses TRBV20-1 with TRBJ2-1; 9 positions match TRBD2. Looked up from germline, CDR1 is DFQATT and CDR2 is SNEGSKA (reference sequence). The CDR3 is made up of 15 amino acids. With 0 bases clipped from V and 4 bases from J, the junction kept 4 bases outside the gene matches. The CDR3, as DNA: TGCAGTGCTAGAGACTTAGCGGGGGTTTACAATGAGCAGTTCTTC. Translation: CSARDLAGVYNEQFF.

The table lists this clonotype with a few counts. This sequence joins TRBV5-5 and TRBJ2-5; TRBD1 aligns across 8 bases. V shed 0 bases, J shed 2 bases, and the junction held 3 bases outside the gene matches. This CDR3 contains 15 residues. Germline values: CDR1 SGHKS, CDR2 YYEKEE (reference sequence). The CDR3 bases are TGTGCCAGCAGCTTGGGGGACAGGATACAAGAGACCCAGTACTTC. Its translation is CASSLGDRIQETQYF.

This clonotype appeared a few times. This chain joins TRBV29-1 and TRBJ2-7; 10 nucleotides match TRBD1. V trimming: 4 bases; J trimming: 4 bases; junction bases outside the gene matches: 4. CDR1 is SQVTM, CDR2 ANQGSEA, per germline. There are 13 residues in the CDR3. In DNA, the CDR3 is TGCAGCGTTGGGACAGGGGGAATTTACGAGCAGTACTTC. Its translation is CSVGTGGIYEQYF.

The chain joins TRBV11-2 to TRBJ2-7; 8 positions match TRBD1. Judging by the DNA end, TRBJ2-5 fits better; the J call may be wrong. This CDR3 is 15 amino acids long. Germline V gene sequence: CDR1 SGHAT, CDR2 FQNNGV. CDR3 sequence (DNA): TGTGCCAGCAGCCCTGGGACAGGACAATGGGAGACCCAGTACTTC. Protein: CASSPGTGQWETQYF.

This rearrangement joins TRBV6-4 to TRBJ2-5; 16 positions match TRBD2. Germline assignment: CDR1 MRHNA and CDR2 SNTAGT. With V trimmed by 6 bases and J by 6 bases, 7 bases remained unmatched. The CDR3 is 16 amino acids. Here the CDR3 DNA reads TGTGCCAGCAGCCCGGGACTAGCGGGGGGGATAAAGACCCAGTACTTC. This sequence encodes CASSPGLAGGIKTQYF.

The chain combines TRBV20-1 with TRBJ1-1; TRBD1 is a possible D gene (5 bases). The ends were cut back, 1 base at V and 7 bases at J, with 16 bases in the middle. CDR3 length: 14 residues. Germline V gives CDR1 DFQATT, CDR2 SNEGSKA (reference sequence). CDR3 sequence reads: CSARGDVRGREAFF. The DNA for the CDR3 is TGCAGTGCTAGAGGGGACGTACGCGGACGTGAAGCTTTCTTT.

The chain uses TRBV5-1 and TRBJ2-7; D is ambiguous. The CDR3 runs to 14 residues. V lost 1 base and J 2 bases, leaving 10 bases between the germline ends. The germline V gene encodes CDR1 SGHRS and CDR2 YFSETQ. The CDR3 coding sequence is TGCGCCAGCAGCTTGAGGAATGGAGCCTACGAGCAGTACTTC. It encodes CASSLRNGAYEQYF.

V usage is TRBV7-2 and J usage is TRBJ2-3, with D unresolved. CDR3 length: 14 residues. In germline, CDR1 is SGHTA, CDR2 FQGNSA. With 2 bases removed from V and 2 bases from J, the gap between germline ends came to 8 bases. CDR3 coding DNA: TGTGCCAGCAGCTTAAGGTCGACCACAGATACGCAGTATTTT. This encodes CASSLRSTTDTQYF.

The rearrangement joins TRBV27 to TRBJ1-1; no clear D gene. Germline loops: CDR1 MNHEY, CDR2 SMNVEV (reference sequence). V was pared by 7 bases and J by 1 base, with 13 bases between. CDR3 size: 14 residues. CDR3 in amino acids: CASTQGLGNTEAFF. CDR3 nucleotide sequence: TGTGCCAGCACCCAAGGGCTGGGGAACACTGAAGCTTTCTTT.